A single sample is the source of the 26 T cell receptor beta chains below, sequenced in a study of cytomegalovirus exposure and HLA in healthy donors. The PCR employed 60 Vbeta primers together with 13 Jbeta primers. Libraries were prepared by immunoSEQ multiplex PCR; TCRdb keeps only in-frame clonotypes and omits some of them. Across roughly 80,000 clones, the top ten clones capture 5% to 6.5% of the sample. Sequenced sample: PBMCs. The receptor source for this set is a girl aged 10 to 17 in good health and CMV-seropositive.

The chain recombines TRBV6-5 with TRBJ1-2, with D unresolved. The germline V gene has CDR1 MNHEY and CDR2 SVGAGI. The CDR3 runs to 15 residues. The V gene lost 4 bases and the J gene lost 3 bases, with 15 bases spanning the gap. This chain's CDR3 is CASSWSAERHYGYTF. The CDR3, as DNA: TGTGCCAGCAGTTGGTCGGCGGAGAGACACTATGGCTACACCTTC.

V gene TRBV2 combines with J gene TRBJ2-7; tentatively, D is TRBD1 (6 bases). CDR3 length: 13 amino acids. Germline lookup yields CDR1 SNHLY and CDR2 FYNNEI. V was clipped by 5 bases and J by 6 bases, with 14 bases between them. CDR3 sequence reads: CASSRTEDLEQYF. CDR3 DNA sequence: TGTGCCAGCAGTAGGACAGAAGATCTCGAGCAGTACTTC.

The rearrangement joins TRBV6-1 to TRBJ1-3, with 7 bases matching TRBD1. The V gene's germline CDR1 is MNHNS and CDR2 SASEGT. The CDR3 length is 15 residues. V shed 1 base and J 2 bases; nucleotides not matched to a gene: 2. This chain's CDR3 is CASSEVGTAGNTIYF. For the CDR3, the DNA is TGTGCCAGCAGTGAAGTTGGGACAGCTGGAAACACCATATATTTT.

This chain links TRBV18 with TRBJ1-1, with TRBD1 as a possible D gene (5 bases). Germline CDR1 and CDR2: KGHSH and LQKENI. This CDR3 comprises 17 residues. V gave up 0 bases and J gave up 7 bases, with 21 bases separating them. In nucleotides, the CDR3 is TGTGCCAGCTCACCACCGTCCGGTGCCAGGGCCGGCAGTGAAGCTTTCTTT. This sequence encodes CASSPPSGARAGSEAFF.

The rearrangement uses TRBV19 and TRBJ2-7; TRBD1 matches at 9 bases. Germline CDR1 LNHDA, CDR2 SQIVND (reference sequence). This CDR3 has 14 amino acids. With V trimmed by 6 bases and J by 3 bases, 6 bases remained unmatched. The CDR3 nucleotides read TGTGCCAGTAGCTTGACAGGGGGTAACTACGAGCAGTACTTC. As protein: CASSLTGGNYEQYF.

The rearrangement links TRBV7-9 to TRBJ2-2; tentative D call: TRBD1 (5 bases). CDR3 size: 16 residues. V was pared by 5 bases and J by 6 bases, with 19 bases between. In germline, CDR1 is SEHNR, CDR2 FQNEAQ (reference sequence). The CDR3 sequence: CASSLLRVYDSGELFF. In DNA, the CDR3 is TGTGCCAGCAGCCTCCTCAGGGTGTATGACTCCGGGGAGCTGTTTTTT. Together with reference TRBV7-9 and TRBJ2-2, the CDR3 gives the full variable domain: DTGVSQNPRHKITKRGQNVTFRCDPISEHNRLYWYRQTLGQGPEFLTYFQNEAQLEKSRLLSDRFSAERPKGSFSTLEIQRTEQGDSAMYLCASSLLRVYDSGELFFGEGSRLTVL.

The CDR3 spells CASSLDVDDNEQFF. CDR3 coding DNA: TGCGCCAGCAGCTTGGATGTAGATGACAATGAGCAGTTCTTC. The J gene is TRBJ2-1, the V gene TRBV5-1; D remains unclear. This CDR3 region has 14 residues. Between the trimmed V and J ends, which lost 0 bases and 5 bases, there was a span of 9 bases. CDR1 SGHRS and CDR2 YFSETQ come from the germline V gene.

V usage is TRBV10-1 and J usage is TRBJ2-3; D perhaps matches TRBD1 (6 bases). Germline values: CDR1 WNHNN, CDR2 SYGVQD (reference sequence). This CDR3 region has 14 residues. V gave up 7 bases and J gave up 2 bases, with 13 bases separating them. The CDR3 protein is CASTQRGTTDTQYF. The CDR3, as DNA: TGCGCCAGCACCCAGAGGGGGACCACAGATACGCAGTATTTT.

V usage is TRBV9 and J usage is TRBJ1-6; maybe TRBD1 (5 bases). CDR1 and CDR2 (germline): SGDLS, YYNGEE. The CDR3 is 15 amino acids. Trimming took off 3 bases at V and 11 bases at J, with 18 bases between the two ends. The CDR3 loop reads CASSARVDGYPPLHF. The CDR3 coding sequence is TGTGCCAGCAGCGCCAGGGTTGACGGCTATCCACCCCTCCACTTT.

The chain combines TRBV4-3 with TRBJ2-1; tentative D call: TRBD2 (5 bases). The CDR3 is 14 amino acids. Deletions cut 4 bases from V and 8 bases from J, with 15 bases between. Germline lookup yields CDR1 LGHNA and CDR2 YSLEER. The CDR3 DNA follows: TGCGCCAGCAGCCGAGGGCTCCTGTGGGATGAGCAGTTCTTC. As protein: CASSRGLLWDEQFF.

This chain joins TRBV11-3 and TRBJ2-2; 8 nucleotides line up with TRBD1. After removal of 5 bases from V and 4 bases from J, the junction contained 12 bases not matched to a gene. The CDR3 has 17 amino acids. Germline lookup yields CDR1 SGHNT and CDR2 YENEEA. The chain's CDR3 is CASSRLDREVATGELFF. The CDR3 DNA reads as TGTGCCAGCAGCAGACTGGACAGGGAGGTAGCCACCGGGGAGCTGTTTTTT.

This chain joins TRBV30 and TRBJ2-5; no reliable D call. V lost 7 bases and J 0 bases, leaving 9 bases between the germline ends. Germline V lookup: CDR1 GTSNPN, CDR2 SVGIG (reference sequence). The CDR3 extends over 12 amino acids. The CDR3 here is CASRLYQETQYF. The DNA for the CDR3 is TGTGCCTCCCGACTGTACCAAGAGACCCAGTACTTC.

The gene calls are TRBV4-1 and TRBJ2-3; no firm D call. Trimming shortened V by 2 bases and J by 0 bases, and 3 bases separated the two germline ends. Germline assignment: CDR1 MGHRA and CDR2 YSYEKL. The CDR3 runs 13 residues. The CDR3 bases are TGCGCCAGCAGCCAACCTAGCACAGATACGCAGTATTTT. Amino acid sequence: CASSQPSTDTQYF.

J is TRBJ2-2 and V is TRBV6-5; D perhaps matches TRBD1 (6 bases). This CDR3 has 15 amino acids. CDR1 is MNHEY and CDR2 is SVGAGI in the germline V gene. Trimming removed 6 bases from V and 3 bases from J, with 14 bases in between. In DNA form, the CDR3 reads TGTGCCAGCAGCGATCCCCGGACAGACACCGGGGAGCTGTTTTTT. It translates to CASSDPRTDTGELFF.

This rearrangement joins TRBV5-1 to TRBJ2-2, with a tentative D call TRBD1 (5 bases). The CDR3 is 16 residues long. From germline, CDR1 is SGHRS and CDR2 YFSETQ. V was trimmed by 1 base and J by 1 base, leaving 11 bases between them. CDR3 sequence reads: CASSLSQDKNTGELFF. CDR3 bases: TGCGCCAGCAGCTTGTCCCAGGACAAGAACACCGGGGAGCTGTTTTTT.

V usage is TRBV11-2 and J usage is TRBJ2-1; 11 nucleotides match TRBD2. CDR1 is SGHAT, CDR2 FQNNGV, per germline. The CDR3 totals 16 residues. J gave up 4 bases and V 7 bases, and 9 bases lay outside the gene matches. The CDR3 DNA sequence: TGTGCCAGCACCGGGACTAGCGGAAGAGTATACAATGAGCAGTTCTTC. Residues: CASTGTSGRVYNEQFF.

CDR3: CASSLWTASTDTQYF. In DNA form, the CDR3 reads TGTGCCAGCAGCTTATGGACAGCTAGCACAGATACGCAGTATTTT. V usage is TRBV9 and J usage is TRBJ2-3; possible D gene TRBD1, 6 bases. Per the germline V gene, CDR1 is SGDLS and CDR2 is YYNGEE. The V gene lost 4 bases and the J gene lost 0 bases, with 12 bases spanning the gap. The CDR3 length is 15 residues. Based on the CDR3 plus reference TRBV9 and TRBJ2-3, the full variable domain is DSGVTQTPKHLITATGQRVTLRCSPRSGDLSVYWYQQSLDQGLQFLIQYYNGEERAKGNILERFSAQQFPDLHSELNLSSLELGDSALYFCASSLWTASTDTQYFGPGTRLTVL.

J is TRBJ1-5 and V is TRBV6-1, with D tentatively TRBD1 (5 bases). The CDR3 runs to 14 residues. Trimming left V 10 bases short and J 4 bases short, with 17 bases between. The germline gives CDR1 MNHNS, CDR2 SASEGT. Here the CDR3 reads CATYLTGGNQPQHF. The CDR3 DNA reads as TGTGCCACCTATCTAACCGGGGGGAATCAGCCCCAGCATTTT.

The chain couples TRBV7-8 to TRBJ2-5; 8 bases match TRBD2. The V gene's germline CDR1 is SGHVS and CDR2 FQNEAQ. CDR3 length equals 16 residues. V lost 5 bases and J lost 4; bases outside the gene matches: 12. CDR3 in DNA: TGTGCCAGCAGCGAGGCGGGTTCGCGGGGGGTAGAGACCCAGTACTTC. Translating gives CASSEAGSRGVETQYF.

The gene calls are TRBV4-1 and TRBJ1-1; D is ambiguous. Germline V CDR1 and CDR2: MGHRA, YSYEKL. With 4 bases removed from V and 4 bases from J, the gap between germline ends came to 13 bases. The CDR3 has 14 residues. CDR3 in amino acids: CASSRVNGLTEAFF. The CDR3 region has the DNA TGCGCCAGCAGCCGTGTAAATGGCCTCACTGAAGCTTTCTTT.

CDR3: CASSSPDRVAYEQYF. For the CDR3, the DNA is TGTGCCAGCAGCTCCCCTGACAGGGTAGCCTACGAGCAGTACTTC. The chain uses TRBV11-2 and TRBJ2-7, with 7 bases that match TRBD1. V shed 4 bases and J 2 bases; nucleotides not matched to a gene: 8. Germline CDR1 reads SGHAT; CDR2 reads FQNNGV. The CDR3 length is 15 residues.

This chain links TRBV19 with TRBJ2-7; weak D call: TRBD1 (6 bases). The CDR3 sequence is 13 residues long. V was trimmed by 6 bases and J by 3 bases, leaving 12 bases between them. Germline V lookup: CDR1 LNHDA, CDR2 SQIVND (reference sequence). Here the CDR3 reads CASSYRVGYEQYF. The CDR3 DNA reads TGTGCCAGTAGCTACAGGGTAGGCTACGAGCAGTACTTC.

The chain carries TRBV27 and TRBJ2-3; D is perhaps TRBD1 (6 bases). CDR3 length: 14 residues. V lost 3 bases and J lost 5, with 12 bases in between. CDR1 is MNHEY and CDR2 is SMNVEV in the germline V gene (reference sequence). The CDR3 spells CASSFGQPRDTQYF. The CDR3, as DNA: TGTGCCAGCAGTTTTGGACAGCCCCGAGATACGCAGTATTTT.

V usage is TRBV19 and J usage is TRBJ1-1; a possible D gene is TRBD1 (5 bases). The germline gives CDR1 LNHDA, CDR2 SQIVND (reference sequence). CDR3 length equals 15 residues. Between the trimmed V and J ends, which lost 4 bases and 0 bases, there was a span of 12 bases. The CDR3 DNA reads as TGTGCCAGTAGTACAGGGTCATTAATGAACACTGAAGCTTTCTTT. Its protein product is CASSTGSLMNTEAFF.

V usage is TRBV5-1 and J usage is TRBJ2-2; 8 nucleotides align to TRBD1. This CDR3 has 16 residues. Trimming at V came to 4 bases and at J to 7 bases, leaving 12 bases not matched to a gene. CDR1 and CDR2 from the germline V gene are SGHRS and YFSETQ. The CDR3 loop reads CASSPDAGGAYGELFF. CDR3 in DNA: TGCGCCAGCAGCCCGGATGCAGGGGGCGCTTACGGGGAGCTGTTTTTT.

The J gene is TRBJ1-2, the V gene TRBV7-9; D call uncertain. The CDR3 is 14 residues long. In germline, CDR1 is SEHNR, CDR2 FQNEAQ (reference sequence). V gave up 5 bases and J gave up 0 bases, with 10 bases separating them. The CDR3 region is CASSPAAPNYGYTF. CDR3 nucleotides: TGTGCCAGCAGCCCGGCGGCGCCTAACTATGGCTACACCTTC.